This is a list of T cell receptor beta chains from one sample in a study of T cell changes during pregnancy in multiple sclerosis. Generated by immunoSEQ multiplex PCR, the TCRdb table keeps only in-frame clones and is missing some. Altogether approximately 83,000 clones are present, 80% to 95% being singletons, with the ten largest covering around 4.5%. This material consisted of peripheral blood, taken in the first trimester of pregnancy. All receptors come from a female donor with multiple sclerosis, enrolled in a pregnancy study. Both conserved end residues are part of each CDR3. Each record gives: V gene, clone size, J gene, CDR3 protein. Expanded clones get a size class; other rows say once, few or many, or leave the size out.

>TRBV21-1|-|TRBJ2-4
CASSGPPGGIQYF
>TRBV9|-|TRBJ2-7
CASSARLVTRWGEQYF
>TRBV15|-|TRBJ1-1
CATSRAPGTGAPGTEAFF
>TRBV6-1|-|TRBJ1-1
CASSDIGQNTEAFF
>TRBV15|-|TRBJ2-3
CATSRVGPATDTQYF
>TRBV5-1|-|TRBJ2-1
CASSSGDSPIQFF
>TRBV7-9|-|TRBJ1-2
CASRLVQDRGHGYTF
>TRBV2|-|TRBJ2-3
CASGGSGTSGIDTQYF
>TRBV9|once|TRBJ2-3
CASSYGLAGGTDTQYF
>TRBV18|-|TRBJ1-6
CASSPEAGPLHF
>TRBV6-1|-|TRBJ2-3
CASSLSRDTQYF
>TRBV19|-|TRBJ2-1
CASSTGLAGGPGYEQFF
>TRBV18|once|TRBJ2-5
CASSPETGGLETQYF
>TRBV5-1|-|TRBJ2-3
CASSLAGAVSTDTQYF
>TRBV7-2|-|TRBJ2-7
CASSPHRVNEQYF
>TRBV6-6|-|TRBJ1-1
CASSPPAFF
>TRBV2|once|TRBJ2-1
CASSAPSTVTDEQFF
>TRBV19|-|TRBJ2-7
CATHPGTGQYEQYF
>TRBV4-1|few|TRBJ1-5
CASSQDLTVPDQPQHF
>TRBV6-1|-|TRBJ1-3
CASSLQGSGNTIYF
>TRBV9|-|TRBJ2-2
CASSPGGGQEGTGELFF
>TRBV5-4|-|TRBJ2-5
CASSRQGGETQYF
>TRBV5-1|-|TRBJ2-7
CASSQGRSYEQYF
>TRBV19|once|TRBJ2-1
CASSIDSFAFSSYNEQFF
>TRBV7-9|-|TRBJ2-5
CASSLPDRGETQYF
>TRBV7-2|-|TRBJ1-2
CASNLLEPTYGYTF
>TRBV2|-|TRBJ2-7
CASSDLVGPYEQYF
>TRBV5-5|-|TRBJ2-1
CASSLGRGPLDEQFF
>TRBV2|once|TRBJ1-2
CASNREPGTDGYTF
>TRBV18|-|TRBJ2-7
CASSPHVNGSYEQYF
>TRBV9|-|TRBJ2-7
CASSVGQGALSEQYF
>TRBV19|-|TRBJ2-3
CASSRLAWSTDTQYF
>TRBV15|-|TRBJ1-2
CATSRVASLAATNYGYTF
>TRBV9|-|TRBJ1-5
CASSVQGQPQHF
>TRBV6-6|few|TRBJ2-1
CASSYSRVYNEQFF
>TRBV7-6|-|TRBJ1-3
CASSSHRARSGNTIYF
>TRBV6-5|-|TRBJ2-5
CASASLGTQETQYF
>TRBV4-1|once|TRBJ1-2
CASSQDGTGLVDYGYTF
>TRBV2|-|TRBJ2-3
CASGNGGSGFNTQYF
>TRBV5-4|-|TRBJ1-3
CASSPRQAPSGNTIYF
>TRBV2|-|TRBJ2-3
CASSEGAPVTQYF
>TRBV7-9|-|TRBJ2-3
CASSTRLEGRTDTQYF
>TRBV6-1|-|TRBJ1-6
CASSAPVVGLADYNSPLHF
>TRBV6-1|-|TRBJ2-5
CASSEMRGGQETQYF
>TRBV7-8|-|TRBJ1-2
CASSLGTVNYGYTF
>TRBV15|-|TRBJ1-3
CATSPREGRDHYF
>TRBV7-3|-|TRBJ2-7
CASSPGSVPYEQYF
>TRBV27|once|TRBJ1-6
CASSWTGHNSPLHF
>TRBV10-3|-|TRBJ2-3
CAISEPGLVADTQYF
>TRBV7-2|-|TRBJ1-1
CASSLGASRMNTEAFF
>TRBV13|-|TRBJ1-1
CASSSETGNTEAFF
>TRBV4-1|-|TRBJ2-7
CASSQERAGVYEQYF
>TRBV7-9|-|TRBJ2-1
CASSLGLTGGYNEQFF
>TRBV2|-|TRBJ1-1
CASSEVGLNTEAFF
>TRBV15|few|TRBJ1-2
CATSREEGDGYTF
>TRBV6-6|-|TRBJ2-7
CASGYQGATYEQYF
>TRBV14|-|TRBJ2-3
CASSQEIGLALGTQYF
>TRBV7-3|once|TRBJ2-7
CASSFGGGAYEQYF
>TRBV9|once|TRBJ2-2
CASREEDTGELFF
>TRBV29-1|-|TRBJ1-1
CSVEDGGQGINTEAFF